Shown below are 15 T cell receptor beta chains from a single sample sequenced in a study of CD8 T cells in Susac syndrome. Reverse transcription used about 0.45 to 1 ug RNA and random hexamers. TCRdb used MiXCR to reprocess the immunoSEQ multiplex PCR reads, holding one entry per CDR3 protein. The table lists roughly 200,000 distinct CDR3 sequences, around 94% of them singletons, with 0.099% in the top ten. Sample: CD4+ T cells from PBMCs. The receptors shown here come from a human donor with Susac syndrome.

V usage is TRBV19 and J usage is TRBJ2-2, with no clear D. With 7 bases removed from V and 7 bases from J, the gap between germline ends came to 13 bases. Per germline, CDR1 LNHDA and CDR2 SQIVND (reference sequence). The CDR3 totals 13 residues. In nucleotides, the CDR3 is TGTGCCAGTAAACCGAGTCCCAGCGGGGAGCTGTTTTTT. Protein: CASKPSPSGELFF.

The J gene is TRBJ1-2, the V gene TRBV30, with D perhaps TRBD1 (5 bases). The CDR3 contains 13 residues. The ends were cut back, 1 base at V and 8 bases at J, with 14 bases in the middle. CDR1 GTSNPN and CDR2 SVGIG come from the germline V gene (reference sequence). In DNA, the CDR3 is TGTGCCTGGAGTGGGACCGGGGACGGCGGCTACACCTTC. Its translation: CAWSGTGDGGYTF.

This clonotype was detected only once. This chain joins TRBV19 and TRBJ2-4, with a weak D call TRBD1 (6 bases). The CDR3 is 15 amino acids. Germline-derived CDR1 and CDR2 are LNHDA and SQIVND (reference sequence). V gave up 6 bases and J gave up 0 bases, with 12 bases separating them. The CDR3 protein is CASRRTALAKNIQYF. The CDR3 coding sequence is TGTGCCAGTAGGAGGACAGCTCTAGCCAAAAACATTCAGTACTTC.

CDR3 coding DNA: TGCAGTGCGGCCTGGACAGTTGCTGGAAACACCATATATTTT. It translates to CSAAWTVAGNTIYF. This sequence joins TRBV20-1 and TRBJ1-3; tentative D call: TRBD1 (6 bases). The CDR3 loop spans 14 amino acids. Germline-derived CDR1 and CDR2 are DFQATT and SNEGSKA (reference sequence). Trimming cost V 6 bases and J 2 bases, with 14 bases left between them.

V and J are TRBV4-2 and TRBJ2-7; the match to TRBD1 covers 9 bases. The V gene's germline CDR1 is LGHNA and CDR2 YNFKEQ. After removal of 0 bases from V and 3 bases from J, the junction contained 9 bases not matched to a gene. The CDR3 extends over 17 amino acids. The CDR3 spells CASSQDLGQGDLYEQYF. The CDR3 DNA sequence: TGTGCCAGCAGCCAAGATCTGGGACAGGGAGATCTCTACGAGCAGTACTTC.

V is TRBV2 and J is TRBJ1-1; TRBD1 matches at 7 bases. This CDR3 spans 17 amino acids. Germline CDR1 and CDR2: SNHLY and FYNNEI. V trimming: 6 bases; J trimming: 4 bases; junction bases outside the gene matches: 17. The CDR3 region has the DNA TGTGCCAGCAGGAACCGGGTGGGAGGGGGCTTAGTCACTGAAGCTTTCTTT. Encoded protein: CASRNRVGGGLVTEAFF.

The V call is TRBV28, the J call TRBJ1-4, with D perhaps matching TRBD1 (5 bases). The length of the CDR3 is 16 residues. V was pared by 5 bases and J by 5 bases, with 18 bases between. Germline-derived CDR1 and CDR2 are MDHEN and SYDVKM. CDR3 nucleotides: TGTGCCAGCAGTCCACAACCGGGACGGAGGAATGAAAAACTGTTTTTT. Encoded protein: CASSPQPGRRNEKLFF. The variable domain in full, completed from reference TRBV28 and TRBJ1-4, reads DVKVTQSSRYLVKRTGEKVFLECVQDMDHENMFWYRQDPGLGLRLIYFSYDVKMKEKGDIPEGYSVSREKKERFSLILESASTNQTSMYLCASSPQPGRRNEKLFFGSGTQLSVL.

The chain is built from TRBV6-2 or TRBV6-3 and TRBJ2-7, with TRBD2 identical over 11 bases. V lost 7 bases, J lost 3 bases, and 5 bases stayed unmatched. The CDR3 contains 14 residues. Germline-derived CDR1 and CDR2 are MNHEY and SVGEGT. CDR3 nucleotide sequence: TGTGCCAGCACAGGGACTAGCGGATTCTACGAGCAGTACTTC. It yields the protein CASTGTSGFYEQYF.

V and J are TRBV6-2 or TRBV6-3 and TRBJ1-3; D gene ambiguous. The CDR3 contains 13 residues. Trimming cost V 4 bases and J 7 bases, with 11 bases left between them. Germline CDR1 MNHEY, CDR2 SVGEGT. DNA of the CDR3: TGTGCCAGCAGTTTCCGGACCGGGAACACCATATATTTT. Translating it yields CASSFRTGNTIYF.

This chain connects TRBV10-3 to TRBJ2-6; 7 nucleotides match TRBD1. V was pared by 10 bases and J by 0 bases, with 6 bases of the junction left unmatched. There are 15 residues in the CDR3. Germline-derived CDR1 and CDR2 are ENHRY and SYGVKD. CDR3 sequence reads: CATSGQTSGANVLTF. CDR3 sequence (DNA): TGTGCCACCTCGGGACAGACCTCTGGGGCCAACGTCCTGACTTTC.

J is TRBJ2-7 and V is TRBV7-9; possibly TRBD2 for D (7 bases). The ends were cut back, 4 bases at V and 7 bases at J, with 20 bases in the middle. CDR3 length: 15 residues. Germline V lookup: CDR1 SEHNR, CDR2 FQNEAQ (reference sequence). The CDR3 DNA reads TGTGCCAGCAGCTCGGGGGCGGGAGTATGGTGGGAGCAGTACTTC. Residues: CASSSGAGVWWEQYF.

This rearrangement joins TRBV5-6 to TRBJ1-1; tentatively, D is TRBD1 (6 bases). V lost 4 bases to trimming and J lost 0 bases, with 13 bases between them. This CDR3 is built from 15 residues. Germline assignment: CDR1 SGHDT and CDR2 YYEEEE. The CDR3 loop reads CASSPTTGMNTEAFF. CDR3 nucleotides: TGTGCCAGCAGCCCCACCACAGGGATGAACACTGAAGCTTTCTTT.

This chain connects TRBV12-3 or TRBV12-4 to TRBJ1-4; 7 positions agree with TRBD1. J was trimmed by 3 bases and V by 9 bases; bases with no gene match: 10. CDR3 length equals 15 residues. CDR3 in DNA: TGTGCCAGTAGTGCTTATGGACAGGCTAATGAAAAACTGTTTTTT. Translated: CASSAYGQANEKLFF.

This clonotype has only one observation. The J gene is TRBJ2-1, the V gene TRBV20-1, with unresolved D. V lost 7 bases and J 1 base, leaving 11 bases between the germline ends. This CDR3 comprises 13 residues. In germline, CDR1 is DFQATT, CDR2 SNEGSKA (reference sequence). This CDR3 reads CSGCADSYNEQFF. The CDR3 DNA reads TGCAGTGGATGTGCGGATTCCTACAATGAGCAGTTCTTC.

This chain uses TRBV4-3 with TRBJ1-3; D may be TRBD1 (6 bases). Trimming shortened V by 1 base and J by 7 bases, and 14 bases separated the two germline ends. This CDR3 has 15 residues. Germline CDR1 reads LGHNA; CDR2 reads YSLEER. The CDR3 spells CASSQAPGEANTIYF. Here the CDR3 DNA reads TGCGCCAGCAGCCAAGCGCCAGGGGAGGCGAACACCATATATTTT.